A selection of T cell receptor beta chains follows, all from one sample in a study of cytomegalovirus exposure and HLA in healthy donors. Only in-frame clones appear in the TCRdb table, and some are missing; sequencing was by immunoSEQ multiplex PCR. The data hold about 64,000 clones, with roughly 85% observed a single time. Sequenced sample: PBMCs. These receptors were collected from a female donor in good health and CMV-seronegative. The CDR3 runs from the conserved cysteine through the conserved F or W. D genes are given only for firm matches. Expanded clones get a size class; other rows say once, few or many, or leave the size out.

clone_size	v_call	j_call	cdr3_length	d_call	cdr3_aa	cdr3_nt
.	TRBV19	TRBJ2-3	15	TRBD2	CASSRLAGGKDTQYF	TGTGCCAGTAGTCGACTAGCGGGGGGCAAGGATACGCAGTATTTT
.	TRBV4-1	TRBJ2-5	17	TRBD2	CASSQDQVGGLDETQYF	TGCGCCAGCAGCCAGGACCAAGTCGGGGGGTTGGATGAGACCCAGTACTTC
.	TRBV9	TRBJ2-7	15	TRBD1	CASSPQRQGAYEQYF	TGTGCCAGCAGCCCACAGCGACAGGGAGCCTACGAGCAGTACTTC
.	TRBV7-9	TRBJ1-4	15	TRBD1	CASSRGQGRREKLFF	TGTGCCAGCAGCCGGGGACAGGGGCGAAGGGAAAAACTGTTTTTT
once	TRBV7-9	TRBJ2-5	15	TRBD2	CATTLAGVPQETQYF	TGTGCCACTACACTAGCGGGGGTGCCACAAGAGACCCAGTACTTC
.	TRBV7-9	TRBJ2-7	16	TRBD2	CSSSLMGGGPSYEQYF	TGTTCCAGCAGCTTAATGGGCGGGGGACCCTCTTACGAGCAGTACTTC
.	TRBV2	TRBJ2-1	14	TRBD2	CASSRDYTNNEQFF	TGTGCCAGCAGTCGGGACTACACGAACAATGAGCAGTTCTTC
.	TRBV5-4	TRBJ1-1	16	TRBD1	CASSLSSGQGFTEAFF	TGTGCCAGCAGCTTGTCGTCCGGACAGGGATTTACTGAAGCTTTCTTT
.	TRBV6-5	TRBJ2-7	15	TRBD2	CASSGGDGELYEQYF	TGTGCCAGCAGTGGGGGGGACGGTGAGCTTTACGAGCAGTACTTC
.	TRBV10-3	TRBJ2-1	13	.	CAISEDNNNEQFF	TGTGCCATCAGTGAGGACAACAACAATGAGCAGTTCTTC
few	TRBV9	TRBJ2-7	18	TRBD1	CASSPGALRDRDTYEQYF	TGTGCCAGCAGCCCAGGCGCGTTGAGGGACAGAGATACCTACGAGCAGTACTTC
.	TRBV7-2	TRBJ1-6	15	.	CASSLEGTYNSPLHF	TGTGCCAGCAGCTTAGAGGGGACCTATAATTCACCCCTCCACTTT
.	TRBV2	TRBJ2-2	14	.	CATGQLRDTGELFF	TGTGCCACAGGACAATTAAGAGACACCGGGGAGCTGTTTTTT
.	TRBV6-1	TRBJ1-2	14	TRBD1	CASKQGRANYGYTF	TGTGCCAGCAAACAGGGGCGAGCTAACTATGGCTACACCTTC
.	TRBV4-1	TRBJ1-2	11	.	CASDGLDGYTF	TGCGCCAGCGATGGCCTGGATGGCTACACCTTC
.	TRBV19	TRBJ2-7	11	TRBD1	CASRTGVEQYF	TGTGCCAGTAGGACAGGGGTCGAGCAGTACTTC
few	TRBV2	TRBJ1-1	14	.	CASSVTRGGTEAFF	TGTGCCAGCAGTGTGACGAGGGGAGGCACTGAAGCTTTCTTT
.	TRBV5-1	TRBJ1-6	15	.	CASSLRGVHNSPLHF	TGCGCCAGCAGCTTGCGGGGGGTGCATAATTCACCCCTCCACTTT
.	TRBV7-9	TRBJ1-5	13	.	CASSLGSSEPQHF	TGTGCCAGCAGCTTAGGTAGTTCTGAGCCCCAGCATTTT
.	TRBV20-1	TRBJ2-7	10	.	CSAQSHEQYF	TGCAGTGCCCAAAGCCACGAGCAGTACTTC
once	TRBV14	TRBJ2-3	16	TRBD2	CASSRLAGVWADTQYF	TGTGCCAGCAGCCGATTAGCGGGAGTATGGGCAGATACGCAGTATTTT
once	TRBV27	TRBJ2-7	20	TRBD2	CASSFRQSGTSGRAHYEQYF	TGTGCCAGCAGTTTCCGACAGAGCGGGACTAGCGGGAGGGCCCACTACGAGCAGTACTTC
.	TRBV30	TRBJ2-5	13	.	CAWGRRGRETQYF	TGTGCCTGGGGAAGGAGGGGTCGGGAGACCCAGTACTTC
.	TRBV5-1	TRBJ1-4	14	.	CASSPEGPNEKLFF	TGCGCCAGCAGCCCGGAGGGGCCTAATGAAAAACTGTTTTTT
.	TRBV5-4	TRBJ2-1	14	.	CASSPRTVNNEQFF	TGTGCCAGCAGTCCTCGGACAGTAAACAATGAGCAGTTCTTC
once	TRBV6-1	TRBJ1-5	15	TRBD1	CASSGGQGIRQPQHF	TGTGCCAGCAGTGGGGGACAGGGAATTCGTCAGCCCCAGCATTTT
few	TRBV9	TRBJ2-3	15	TRBD2	CASSVGGGIGNTQYF	TGTGCCAGCAGCGTGGGGGGAGGGATTGGAAATACGCAGTATTTT
.	TRBV6-5	TRBJ1-5	14	TRBD1	CASRTGTGNQPQHF	TGTGCCAGCAGAACCGGGACAGGCAATCAGCCCCAGCATTTT
.	TRBV5-8	TRBJ2-1	15	TRBD1	CASSSGQLRGGEQFF	TGTGCCAGCAGTTCGGGACAGCTTCGGGGTGGTGAGCAGTTCTTC
.	TRBV4-2	TRBJ1-2	17	.	CASSQEAGVRSNYGYTF	TGTGCCAGCAGCCAAGAGGCAGGGGTAAGATCTAACTATGGCTACACCTTC
once	TRBV5-1	TRBJ1-1	15	TRBD1	CASSGITGAPTEAFF	TGCGCCAGCAGCGGGATCACAGGGGCCCCCACTGAAGCTTTCTTT
.	TRBV6-5	TRBJ1-1	14	TRBD1	CASSRQGTGTEAFF	TGTGCCAGCAGCCGACAGGGTACGGGGACTGAAGCTTTCTTT
few	TRBV2	TRBJ1-5	15	TRBD1	CASRQAEQGAQPQHF	TGTGCCAGCAGACAAGCGGAACAGGGGGCCCAGCCCCAGCATTTT
.	TRBV27	TRBJ2-1	16	TRBD2	CASSLIGLAGKNEQFF	TGTGCCAGCAGTTTGATTGGACTAGCGGGAAAAAATGAGCAGTTCTTC
.	TRBV19	TRBJ2-3	17	TRBD2	CASSILRLAGGTDTQYF	TGTGCCAGTAGTATTCTGAGGCTAGCGGGAGGGACAGATACGCAGTATTTT
few	TRBV19	TRBJ2-6	14	.	CASSDSSGANVLTF	TGTGCCAGTAGTGACAGCTCTGGGGCCAACGTCCTGACTTTC
.	TRBV19	TRBJ2-5	15	TRBD1	CASGYHRDREETQYF	TGTGCCAGCGGGTATCACCGGGACAGGGAAGAGACCCAGTACTTC
.	TRBV30	TRBJ1-5	15	.	CAWSGGGQTNQPQHF	TGTGCCTGGAGTGGGGGGGGGCAGACCAATCAGCCCCAGCATTTT
once	TRBV10-1	TRBJ2-3	14	TRBD2	CASSEGLALDTQYF	TGCGCCAGCAGTGAGGGACTAGCGTTGGATACGCAGTATTTT
.	TRBV7-9	TRBJ2-1	15	.	CASSLATDEYNEQFF	TGTGCCAGCAGCTTAGCGACAGACGAATACAATGAGCAGTTCTTC
.	TRBV5-1	TRBJ2-3	21	TRBD2	CASSLAIARAGGRSSTDTQYF	TGCGCCAGCAGCTTGGCTATCGCACGAGCGGGGGGCAGGTCTAGCACAGATACGCAGTATTTT
.	TRBV7-2	TRBJ1-2	15	TRBD1	CASSTRQGAVDGYTF	TGTGCCAGCAGCACCCGACAGGGGGCGGTCGATGGCTACACCTTC
.	TRBV20-1	TRBJ2-3	11	.	CSVIEPYTQYF	TGCAGTGTCATAGAACCATATACGCAGTATTTT
once	TRBV2	TRBJ2-1	18	TRBD2	CASRGNSGGQSSYNEQFF	TGTGCCAGCAGGGGGAATAGCGGGGGTCAAAGCTCCTACAATGAGCAGTTCTTC
.	TRBV9	TRBJ2-5	15	.	CASSVRETRGETQYF	TGTGCCAGCAGCGTCCGGGAAACACGTGGAGAGACCCAGTACTTC
.	TRBV4-1	TRBJ2-3	19	TRBD1	CASSQRSWTGGSQTDTQYF	TGCGCCAGCAGCCAAAGGTCATGGACAGGGGGCTCTCAGACAGATACGCAGTATTTT
.	TRBV6-5	TRBJ2-3	15	.	CASTEAGRRTDTQYF	TGTGCCAGCACCGAGGCCGGGAGACGCACAGATACGCAGTATTTT
.	TRBV27	TRBJ1-6	12	.	CASKAGKSPLHF	TGTGCCAGCAAGGCAGGGAAATCACCCCTCCACTTT
.	TRBV5-1	TRBJ2-1	14	.	CASSLQSSYNEQFF	TGCGCCAGCAGCTTACAGAGCTCCTACAATGAGCAGTTCTTC
.	TRBV13	TRBJ2-7	13	TRBD1	CASSLEGAHEQYF	TGTGCCAGCAGCTTAGAGGGGGCGCACGAGCAGTACTTC
.	TRBV18	TRBJ2-7	13	TRBD1	CASSSGQDYEQYF	TGTGCCAGCTCATCCGGACAGGACTACGAGCAGTACTTC
.	TRBV7-2	TRBJ1-1	17	TRBD1	CASSPNEGASYYTEAFF	TGTGCCAGCAGCCCAAATGAGGGGGCCTCTTACTACACTGAAGCTTTCTTT
.	TRBV6-1	TRBJ1-6	18	TRBD1	CASSGEKGTAIRSGPLHF	TGTGCCAGCAGTGGAGAGAAAGGGACAGCTATTCGCTCGGGGCCCCTCCACTTT